A single sample is the source of the 7 T cell receptor beta chains below, sequenced in a study of shared T cell receptors in the human thymus. Some clones are missing from TCRdb's copy, which holds only in-frame ones; the method was immunoSEQ multiplex PCR. Counted here are approximately 760,000 clones, 70% to 90% occurring once; the ten biggest clones make up around 0.0094%. This same sample was also taken into another study, of human thymus T cells.

The source material was thymocytes. The receptor set was obtained from a girl under three years old with a congenital heart defect.

The chain has TRBV2 and TRBJ2-1; D remains unclear. Germline CDR1 and CDR2: SNHLY and FYNNEI. V was shortened by 5 bases and J by 4 bases, with 12 bases between the two germline ends. The CDR3 covers 14 residues. In DNA form, the CDR3 reads TGTGCCAGCAGTTGGCGACAACGATACAATGAGCAGTTCTTC. Its translation: CASSWRQRYNEQFF. The complete variable domain, with remaining parts taken from reference TRBV2 and TRBJ2-1, reads EPEVTQTPSHQVTQMGQEVILRCVPISNHLYFYWYRQILGQKVEFLVSFYNNEISEKSEIFDDQFSVERPDGSNFTLKIRSTKLEDSAMYFCASSWRQRYNEQFFGPGTRLTVL.

This clone has more than one count but fewer than ten. The chain links TRBV4-1 to TRBJ2-3; D may be TRBD1 (5 bases). The germline V gene encodes CDR1 MGHRA and CDR2 YSYEKL. V lost 4 bases, J lost 0 bases, and 23 bases lay in between. The CDR3 extends over 19 amino acids. This chain's CDR3 is CASSRDKLLQGWSTDTQYF. As DNA, the CDR3 is TGCGCCAGCAGCCGAGATAAGCTCCTCCAGGGCTGGAGCACAGATACGCAGTATTTT.

The V call is TRBV6-5, the J call TRBJ1-1; D possibly corresponds to TRBD1 (5 bases). Trimming shortened V by 6 bases and J by 1 base, and 12 bases separated the two germline ends. The CDR3 sequence is 14 residues long. Germline assignment: CDR1 MNHEY and CDR2 SVGAGI. The CDR3 DNA is TGTGCCAGCAGCCCCAGGGTGAGGAACACTGAAGCTTTCTTT. Protein product: CASSPRVRNTEAFF.

V gene TRBV9 combines with J gene TRBJ1-1; D is uncertain. Germline values: CDR1 SGDLS, CDR2 YYNGEE. The germline V and J ends were trimmed by 4 bases and 5 bases, with 15 bases remaining between them. This CDR3 is 14 amino acids long. The CDR3 region is CASSRAALPTEAFF. The CDR3 nucleotides are TGTGCCAGCAGCCGTGCGGCTTTGCCAACTGAAGCTTTCTTT.

The J gene is TRBJ1-1, the V gene TRBV7-2; D is ambiguous. The V gene lost 3 bases and the J gene lost 0 bases, with 11 bases spanning the gap. Germline CDR1 SGHTA, CDR2 FQGNSA. The CDR3 loop spans 15 amino acids. The CDR3 DNA sequence: TGTGCCAGCAGCTTCGCAACGCGGCTGAACACTGAAGCTTTCTTT. Amino acid sequence: CASSFATRLNTEAFF. Combining the CDR3 with reference TRBV7-2 and TRBJ1-1 gives the whole variable domain GAGVSQSPSNKVTEKGKDVELRCDPISGHTALYWYRQSLGQGLEFLIYFQGNSAPDKSGLPSDRFSAERTGGSVSTLTIQRTQQEDSAVYLCASSFATRLNTEAFFGQGTRLTVV.

The count of this clone is one. The chain combines TRBV6-1 with TRBJ1-1, with 8 bases lining up with TRBD1. CDR1 is MNHNS, CDR2 SASEGT, per germline. The CDR3 contains 13 residues. V dropped 5 bases and J dropped 6; count of bases not matched to a gene: 5. CDR3 region: CASSSDRGPEAFF. CDR3 coding DNA: TGTGCCAGCAGTTCCGACAGGGGCCCTGAAGCTTTCTTT.

V and J are TRBV5-4 and TRBJ2-7; 9 bases are a match to TRBD1. The CDR3 runs to 14 residues. The junction had 6 bases not matched to a gene; V was cut back by 2 bases and J by 6 bases. From germline, CDR1 is SGHNT and CDR2 YYREEE (reference sequence). The CDR3 nucleotides read TGTGCCAGCAGCTTACGACAGGGGGGTGTCGAGCAGTACTTC. It yields the protein CASSLRQGGVEQYF.